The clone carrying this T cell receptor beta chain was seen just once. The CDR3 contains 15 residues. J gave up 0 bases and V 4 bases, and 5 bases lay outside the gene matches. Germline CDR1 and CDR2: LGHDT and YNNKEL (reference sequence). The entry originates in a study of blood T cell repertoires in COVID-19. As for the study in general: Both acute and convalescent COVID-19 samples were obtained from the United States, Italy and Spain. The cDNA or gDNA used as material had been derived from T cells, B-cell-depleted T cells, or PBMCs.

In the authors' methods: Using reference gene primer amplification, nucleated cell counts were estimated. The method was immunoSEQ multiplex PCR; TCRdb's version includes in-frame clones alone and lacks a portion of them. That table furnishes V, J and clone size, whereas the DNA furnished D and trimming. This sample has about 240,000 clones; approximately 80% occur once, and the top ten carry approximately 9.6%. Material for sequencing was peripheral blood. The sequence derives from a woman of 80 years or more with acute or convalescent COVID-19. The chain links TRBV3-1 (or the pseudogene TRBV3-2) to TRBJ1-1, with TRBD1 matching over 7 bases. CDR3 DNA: TGTGCCAGCAGCCGAGGGGACAGCATGAACACTGAAGCTTTCTTT. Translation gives CASSRGDSMNTEAFF.